This TCR beta chain is drawn from a study of OX40 agonist ivuxolimab in advanced cancers. Samples were taken at baseline and on day 1 of cycles 4 and 7. The CDR3 length is 13 residues. V dropped 0 bases and J dropped 0 bases, with 3 bases sitting between them. The V gene's germline CDR1 is SGHRS and CDR2 YFSETQ. Profiling relied on immunoSEQ multiplex PCR, and the TCRdb table lists in-frame clones only, not all of them. The sample carries about 40,000 clones, around 87% recorded once. Concerning this clone itself: The same CDR3 also results from other DNA sequences found in this sample.

The sequence derives from an adult with an advanced solid tumor such as melanoma, head and neck, liver or kidney cancer. Material: CD4+ or CD8+ T cells sorted from blood, obtained in a trial of the OX40 agonist ivuxolimab. The chain links TRBV5-1 to TRBJ1-1; D is unclear. The CDR3 sequence is CASSLALNTEAFF. The CDR3 DNA is TGCGCCAGCAGCTTGGCGTTGAACACTGAAGCTTTCTTT.